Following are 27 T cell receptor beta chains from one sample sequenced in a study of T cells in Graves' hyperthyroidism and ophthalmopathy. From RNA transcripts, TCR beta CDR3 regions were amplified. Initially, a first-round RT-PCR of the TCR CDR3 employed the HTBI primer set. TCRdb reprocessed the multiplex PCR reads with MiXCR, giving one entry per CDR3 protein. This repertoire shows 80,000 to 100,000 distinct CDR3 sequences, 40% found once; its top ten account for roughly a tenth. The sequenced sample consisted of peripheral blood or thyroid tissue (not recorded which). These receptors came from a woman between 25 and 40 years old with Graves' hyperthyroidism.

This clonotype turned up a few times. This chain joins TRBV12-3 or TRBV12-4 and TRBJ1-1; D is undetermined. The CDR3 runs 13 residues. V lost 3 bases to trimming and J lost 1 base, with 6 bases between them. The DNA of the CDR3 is TGTGCCAGCAGTTTTAGAGAGAACACTGAAGCTTTCTTT. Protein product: CASSFRENTEAFF.

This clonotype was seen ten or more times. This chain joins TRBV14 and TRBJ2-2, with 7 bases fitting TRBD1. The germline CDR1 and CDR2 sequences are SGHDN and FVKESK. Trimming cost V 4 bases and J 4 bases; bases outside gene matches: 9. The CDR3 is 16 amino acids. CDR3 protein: CASSPRQGSRTGELFF. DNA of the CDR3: TGTGCCAGCAGCCCTAGACAGGGCTCGCGCACCGGGGAGCTGTTTTTT.

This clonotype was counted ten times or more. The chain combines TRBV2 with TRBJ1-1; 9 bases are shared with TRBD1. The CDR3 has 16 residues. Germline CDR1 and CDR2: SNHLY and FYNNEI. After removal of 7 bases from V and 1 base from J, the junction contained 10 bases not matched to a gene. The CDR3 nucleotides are TGTGCCAGCATGGGGACAGGGATTACCAAGAACACTGAAGCTTTCTTT. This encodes CASMGTGITKNTEAFF. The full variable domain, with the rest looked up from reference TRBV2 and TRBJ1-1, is EPEVTQTPSHQVTQMGQEVILRCVPISNHLYFYWYRQILGQKVEFLVSFYNNEISEKSEIFDDQFSVERPDGSNFTLKIRSTKLEDSAMYFCASMGTGITKNTEAFFGQGTRLTVV.

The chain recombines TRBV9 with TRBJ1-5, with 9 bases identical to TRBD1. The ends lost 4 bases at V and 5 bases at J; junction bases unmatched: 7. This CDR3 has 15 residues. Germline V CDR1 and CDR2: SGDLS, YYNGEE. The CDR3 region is CASSQPDRGDQPQHF. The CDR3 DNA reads TGTGCCAGCAGCCAACCGGACAGGGGAGATCAGCCCCAGCATTTT.

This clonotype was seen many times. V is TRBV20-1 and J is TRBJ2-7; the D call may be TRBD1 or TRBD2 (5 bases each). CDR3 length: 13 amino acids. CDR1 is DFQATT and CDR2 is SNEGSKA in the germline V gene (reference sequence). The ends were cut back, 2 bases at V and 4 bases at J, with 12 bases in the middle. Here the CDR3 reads CSARTPGAYEQYF. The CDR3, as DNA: TGCAGTGCTAGAACACCCGGGGCGTACGAGCAGTACTTC.

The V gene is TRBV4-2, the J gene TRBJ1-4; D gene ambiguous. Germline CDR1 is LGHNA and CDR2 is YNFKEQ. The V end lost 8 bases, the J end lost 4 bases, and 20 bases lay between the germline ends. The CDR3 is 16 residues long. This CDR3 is CASSPLPGALNEKLFF. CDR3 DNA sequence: TGTGCCAGCTCACCTCTCCCGGGAGCCCTTAATGAAAAACTGTTTTTT.

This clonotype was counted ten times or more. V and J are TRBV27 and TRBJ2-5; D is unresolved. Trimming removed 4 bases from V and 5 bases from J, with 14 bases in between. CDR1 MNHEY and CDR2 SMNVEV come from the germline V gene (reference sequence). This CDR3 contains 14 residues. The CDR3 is CASSSVNLGETQYF. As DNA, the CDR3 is TGTGCCAGCAGTTCGGTCAATTTGGGGGAGACCCAGTACTTC.

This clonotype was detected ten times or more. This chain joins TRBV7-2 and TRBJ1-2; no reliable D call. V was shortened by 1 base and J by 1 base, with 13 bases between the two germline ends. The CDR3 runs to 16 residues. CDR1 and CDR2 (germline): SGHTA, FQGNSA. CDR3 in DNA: TGTGCCAGCAGCTTAGTCGTGCGCTCGTATAACTATGGCTACACCTTC. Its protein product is CASSLVVRSYNYGYTF.

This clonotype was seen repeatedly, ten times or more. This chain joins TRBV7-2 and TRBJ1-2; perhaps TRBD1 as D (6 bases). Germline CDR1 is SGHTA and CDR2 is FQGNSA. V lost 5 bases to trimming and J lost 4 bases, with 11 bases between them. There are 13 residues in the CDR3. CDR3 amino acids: CASSPDRTYGYTF. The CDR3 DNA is TGTGCCAGCAGCCCGGACAGAACCTATGGCTACACCTTC.

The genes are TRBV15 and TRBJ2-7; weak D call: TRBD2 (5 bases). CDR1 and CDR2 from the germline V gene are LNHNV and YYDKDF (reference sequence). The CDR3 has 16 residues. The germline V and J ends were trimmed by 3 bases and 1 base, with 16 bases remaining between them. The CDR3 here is CATSSLAGVGSYEQYF. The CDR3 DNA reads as TGTGCCACCAGCAGCTTAGCCGGGGTAGGATCCTACGAGCAGTACTTC.

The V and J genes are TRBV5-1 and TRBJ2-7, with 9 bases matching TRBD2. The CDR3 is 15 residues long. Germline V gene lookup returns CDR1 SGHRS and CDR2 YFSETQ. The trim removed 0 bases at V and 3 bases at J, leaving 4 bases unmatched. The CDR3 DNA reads TGCGCCAGCAGCTTGGGACTAGCGGAGCTCTACGAGCAGTACTTC. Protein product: CASSLGLAELYEQYF.

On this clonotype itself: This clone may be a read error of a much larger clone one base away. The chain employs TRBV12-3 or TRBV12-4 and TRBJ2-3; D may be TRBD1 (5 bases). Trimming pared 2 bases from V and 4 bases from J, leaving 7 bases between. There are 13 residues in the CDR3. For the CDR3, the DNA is TGTGCCAGCAGTTTAAAGGGGCCAGATACGCAGTATTTT. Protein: CASSLKGPDTQYF.

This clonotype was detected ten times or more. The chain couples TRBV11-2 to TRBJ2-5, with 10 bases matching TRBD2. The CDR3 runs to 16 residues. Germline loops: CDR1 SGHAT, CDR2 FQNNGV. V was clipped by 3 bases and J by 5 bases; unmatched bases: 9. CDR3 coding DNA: TGTGCCAGCAGCTTCGGAGCGGGAGGGCCTCTTGAGACCCAGTACTTC. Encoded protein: CASSFGAGGPLETQYF.

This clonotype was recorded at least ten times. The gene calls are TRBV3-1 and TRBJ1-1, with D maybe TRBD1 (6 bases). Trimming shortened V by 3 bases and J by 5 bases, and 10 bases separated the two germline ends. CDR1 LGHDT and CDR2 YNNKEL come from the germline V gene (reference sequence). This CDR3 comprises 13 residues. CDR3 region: CASSQGHGTEAFF. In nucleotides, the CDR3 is TGTGCCAGCAGCCAGGGACACGGTACTGAAGCTTTCTTT. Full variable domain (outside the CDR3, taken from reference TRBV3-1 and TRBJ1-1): DTAVSQTPKYLVTQMGNDKSIKCEQNLGHDTMYWYKQDSKKFLKIMFSYNNKELIINETVPNRFSPKSPDKAHLNLHINSLELGDSAVYFCASSQGHGTEAFFGQGTRLTVV.

The CDR3 is CASSRRTGGEGYGYTF. DNA for the CDR3: TGTGCCAGCAGCCGCCGGACAGGGGGCGAGGGCTATGGCTACACCTTC. The J gene is TRBJ1-2, the V gene TRBV12-3 or TRBV12-4, with 11 bases fitting TRBD1. This CDR3 spans 16 amino acids. The junction had 10 bases not matched to a gene; V was cut back by 6 bases and J by 4 bases.

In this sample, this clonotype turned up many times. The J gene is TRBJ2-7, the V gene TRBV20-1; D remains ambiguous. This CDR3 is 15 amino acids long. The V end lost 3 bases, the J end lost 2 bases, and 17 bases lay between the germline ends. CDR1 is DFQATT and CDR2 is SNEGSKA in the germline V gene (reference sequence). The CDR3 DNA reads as TGCAGTGCTAGCCCGGATTTTAAGGCTACCTACGAGCAGTACTTC. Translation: CSASPDFKATYEQYF.

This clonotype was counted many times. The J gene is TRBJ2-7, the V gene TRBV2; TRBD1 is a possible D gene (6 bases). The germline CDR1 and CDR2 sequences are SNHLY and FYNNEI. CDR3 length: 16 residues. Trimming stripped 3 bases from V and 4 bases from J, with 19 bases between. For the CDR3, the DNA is TGTGCCAGCAGTGATGGGGGCCTGCGAGAATTTTACGAGCAGTACTTC. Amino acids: CASSDGGLREFYEQYF.

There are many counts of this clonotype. CDR3 coding DNA: TGCAGTGCTAGAACAGGGGGGGCCTACGAGCAGTACTTC. It yields the protein CSARTGGAYEQYF. The J gene is TRBJ2-7, the V gene TRBV20-1, with D perhaps matching TRBD1 (8 bases). Trimming took 2 bases from V and 2 from J, leaving 10 bases between them. The CDR3 is 13 amino acids. Germline assignment: CDR1 DFQATT and CDR2 SNEGSKA (reference sequence).

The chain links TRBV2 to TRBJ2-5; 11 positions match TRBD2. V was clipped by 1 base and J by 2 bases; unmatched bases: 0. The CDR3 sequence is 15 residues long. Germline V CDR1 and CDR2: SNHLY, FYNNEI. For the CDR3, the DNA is TGTGCCAGCAGTGAAGGACTAGCGGGGCAAGAGACCCAGTACTTC. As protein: CASSEGLAGQETQYF.

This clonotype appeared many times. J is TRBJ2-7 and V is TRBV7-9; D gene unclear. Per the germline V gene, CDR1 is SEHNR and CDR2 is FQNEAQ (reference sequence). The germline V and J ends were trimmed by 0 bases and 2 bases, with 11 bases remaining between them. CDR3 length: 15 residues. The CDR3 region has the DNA TGTGCCAGCAGCTTAGCTGGCGGAGCGACCTACGAGCAGTACTTC. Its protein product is CASSLAGGATYEQYF.

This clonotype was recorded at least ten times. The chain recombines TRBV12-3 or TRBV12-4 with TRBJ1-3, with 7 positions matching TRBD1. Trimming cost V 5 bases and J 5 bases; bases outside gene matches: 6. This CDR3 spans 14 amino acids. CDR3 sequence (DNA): TGTGCCAGCAGTCCACAGGGGTTTCGAAACACCATATATTTT. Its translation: CASSPQGFRNTIYF.

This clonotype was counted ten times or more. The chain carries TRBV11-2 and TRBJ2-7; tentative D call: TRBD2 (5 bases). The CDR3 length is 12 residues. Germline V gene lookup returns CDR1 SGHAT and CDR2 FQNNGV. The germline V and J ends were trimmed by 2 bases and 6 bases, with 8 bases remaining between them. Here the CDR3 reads CASSLRRGEQYF. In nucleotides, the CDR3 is TGTGCCAGCAGCTTACGTCGGGGCGAGCAGTACTTC. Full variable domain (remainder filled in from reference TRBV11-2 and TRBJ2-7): EAGVAQSPRYKIIEKRQSVAFWCNPISGHATLYWYQQILGQGPKLLIQFQNNGVVDDSQLPKDRFSAERLKGVDSTLKIQPAKLEDSAVYLCASSLRRGEQYFGPGTRLTVT.

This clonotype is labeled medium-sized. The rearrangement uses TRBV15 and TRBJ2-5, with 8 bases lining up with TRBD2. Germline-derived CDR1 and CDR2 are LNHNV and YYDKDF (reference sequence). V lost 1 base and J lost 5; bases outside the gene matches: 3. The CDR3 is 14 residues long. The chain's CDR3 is CATSRAGGAETQYF. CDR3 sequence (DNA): TGTGCCACCAGCAGAGCGGGGGGGGCCGAGACCCAGTACTTC. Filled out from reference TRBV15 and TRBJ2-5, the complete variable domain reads DAMVIQNPRYQVTQFGKPVTLSCSQTLNHNVMYWYQQKSSQAPKLLFHYYDKDFNNEADTPDNFQSRRPNTSFCFLDIRSPGLGDTAMYLCATSRAGGAETQYFGPGTRLLVL.

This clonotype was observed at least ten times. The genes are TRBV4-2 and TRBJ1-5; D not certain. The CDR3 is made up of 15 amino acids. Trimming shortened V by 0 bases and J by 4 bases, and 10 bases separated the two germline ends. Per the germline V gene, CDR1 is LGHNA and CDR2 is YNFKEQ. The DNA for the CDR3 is TGTGCCAGCAGCCAAGATTTACAGTCAAATCAGCCCCAGCATTTT. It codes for CASSQDLQSNQPQHF.

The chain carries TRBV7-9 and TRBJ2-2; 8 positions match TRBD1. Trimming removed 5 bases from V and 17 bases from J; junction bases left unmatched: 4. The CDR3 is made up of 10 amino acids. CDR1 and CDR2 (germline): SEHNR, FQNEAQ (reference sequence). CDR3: CASSPRGLFF. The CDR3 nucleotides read TGTGCCAGCAGCCCCAGGGGGCTTTTTTTT.

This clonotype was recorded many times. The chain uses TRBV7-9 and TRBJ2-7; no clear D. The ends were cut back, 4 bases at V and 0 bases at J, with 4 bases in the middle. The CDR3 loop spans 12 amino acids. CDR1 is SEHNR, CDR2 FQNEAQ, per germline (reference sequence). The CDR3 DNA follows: TGTGCCAGCAGCTCGAGCTCCTACGAGCAGTACTTC. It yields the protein CASSSSSYEQYF. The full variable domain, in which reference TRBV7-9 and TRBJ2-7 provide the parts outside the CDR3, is DTGVSQNPRHKITKRGQNVTFRCDPISEHNRLYWYRQTLGQGPEFLTYFQNEAQLEKSRLLSDRFSAERPKGSFSTLEIQRTEQGDSAMYLCASSSSSYEQYFGPGTRLTVT.

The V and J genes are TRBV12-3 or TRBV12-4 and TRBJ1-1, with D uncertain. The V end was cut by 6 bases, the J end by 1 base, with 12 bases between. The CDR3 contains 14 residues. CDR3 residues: CASRATGGNTEAFF. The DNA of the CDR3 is TGTGCCAGCAGGGCGACTGGAGGGAACACTGAAGCTTTCTTT.